The 24 T cell receptor beta chains presented below share a single source sample, sequenced in a study of long-term antiretroviral therapy in people with HIV. This was the immunoSEQ v3.0 assay at survey level. Using immunoSEQ multiplex PCR, the repertoire was profiled, and TCRdb retains in-frame clones only, with some absent. The sample carries tens of thousands of clones, 70% to 85% recorded once. The source was unsorted PBMCs, collected 4.1 years after starting antiretroviral therapy. The source of these receptors is a woman in her thirties or forties with HIV.

J is TRBJ1-5 and V is TRBV27; maybe TRBD1 (6 bases). Per the germline V gene, CDR1 is MNHEY and CDR2 is SMNVEV (reference sequence). The CDR3 is 15 amino acids. Trimming cost V 10 bases and J 6 bases, with 22 bases left between them. CDR3 nucleotides: TGTGCCACCTCCTCCGGGACACGGAGAGGTCAGCCCCAGCATTTT. Protein sequence: CATSSGTRRGQPQHF.

The chain carries TRBV27 and TRBJ1-2; tentatively, D is TRBD1 (6 bases). V lost 2 bases and J 4 bases, leaving 14 bases between the germline ends. Germline assignment: CDR1 MNHEY and CDR2 SMNVEV (reference sequence). This CDR3 contains 15 residues. CDR3 in DNA: TGTGCCAGCAGTTTAGGCAGGGGATATGGCTATGGCTACACCTTC. Translated, it gives CASSLGRGYGYGYTF.

This clone was found a few times. The V call is TRBV7-6, the J call TRBJ2-5; D possibly corresponds to TRBD1 (6 bases). Germline lookup yields CDR1 SGHVS and CDR2 FNYEAQ. V was cut by 4 bases and J by 2 bases, with 11 bases left in between. The CDR3 spans 14 residues. CDR3 amino acids: CASSSDRLQETQYF. The CDR3 DNA reads TGTGCCAGCAGCTCCGACAGGCTACAAGAGACCCAGTACTTC.

This sequence joins TRBV13 and TRBJ2-7; 9 positions match TRBD1. Germline lookup yields CDR1 PRHDT and CDR2 FYEKMQ (reference sequence). With 5 bases clipped from V and 2 bases from J, the junction kept 7 bases outside the gene matches. This CDR3 region has 15 residues. The CDR3 protein is CASSTRQGGTYEQYF. CDR3 in DNA: TGTGCCAGCAGCACCCGACAGGGGGGGACCTACGAGCAGTACTTC. Full variable domain (missing parts from reference TRBV13 and TRBJ2-7): AAGVIQSPRHLIKEKRETATLKCYPIPRHDTVYWYQQGPGQDPQFLISFYEKMQSDKGSIPDRFSAQQFSDYHSELNMSSLELGDSALYFCASSTRQGGTYEQYFGPGTRLTVT.

This clone was counted between two and nine times. The V gene is TRBV20-1, the J gene TRBJ2-1; no definite D call. The CDR3 sequence is 11 residues long. V was cut by 8 bases and J by 2 bases, with 7 bases left in between. CDR1 and CDR2 (germline): DFQATT, SNEGSKA (reference sequence). The CDR3 loop is CSTKTYNEQFF. In DNA form, the CDR3 reads TGCAGTACCAAGACCTACAATGAGCAGTTCTTC.

This clone turned up a few times. The chain uses TRBV5-6 and TRBJ2-7; the D gene is possibly TRBD1 (6 bases). The germline V gene encodes CDR1 SGHDT and CDR2 YYEEEE. This CDR3 comprises 15 residues. The V end was cut by 3 bases, the J end by 0 bases, with 13 bases between. In nucleotides, the CDR3 is TGTGCCAGCAGCTCCGTTGACAGGAGCTCCTACGAGCAGTACTTC. Translated: CASSSVDRSSYEQYF.

This clone turned up a few times. The chain couples TRBV11-2 to TRBJ1-2; D gene ambiguous. V shed 7 bases and J shed 5 bases, with 11 bases lying between them. The CDR3 runs 12 residues. The germline CDR1 and CDR2 sequences are SGHAT and FQNNGV. The CDR3 region is CASTTPGYGYTF. In DNA form, the CDR3 reads TGTGCCAGCACCACCCCGGGTTATGGCTACACCTTC.

The V and J genes are TRBV5-5 and TRBJ2-5; D not resolved. This CDR3 is 15 amino acids long. V lost 2 bases, J lost 0 bases, and 11 bases lay in between. Germline lookup yields CDR1 SGHKS and CDR2 YYEKEE (reference sequence). In nucleotides, the CDR3 is TGTGCCAGCAGCTTTGGTAAAGGCTACCAAGAGACCCAGTACTTC. As protein: CASSFGKGYQETQYF.

The rearrangement uses TRBV25-1 and TRBJ1-6, with no clear D. Germline lookup yields CDR1 MGHDK and CDR2 SYGVNS. The CDR3 spans 13 residues. The V gene lost 1 base and the J gene lost 10 bases, with 8 bases spanning the gap. The CDR3 sequence: CASSESAWSPLHF. CDR3 nucleotide sequence: TGTGCCAGCAGTGAATCTGCGTGGTCACCCCTCCACTTT.

V is TRBV7-2 and J is TRBJ2-5; no reliable D call. The CDR3 covers 11 residues. CDR1 and CDR2 (germline): SGHTA, FQGNSA. Trimming took 3 bases from V and 7 from J, leaving 6 bases between them. CDR3 DNA: TGTGCCAGCAGCTTTTTGGGGACCCAGTACTTC. This sequence encodes CASSFLGTQYF.

This clone was counted only a few times. This chain joins TRBV19 and TRBJ1-5; D gene uncertain. Trimming cost V 1 base and J 0 bases, with 7 bases left between them. There are 15 residues in the CDR3. CDR1 is LNHDA and CDR2 is SQIVND in the germline V gene (reference sequence). DNA of the CDR3: TGTGCCAGTAGTATAGGGTCCGGTAGCAATCAGCCCCAGCATTTT. Translated: CASSIGSGSNQPQHF.

The chain couples TRBV27 to TRBJ1-6; D is uncertain. The ends were cut back, 5 bases at V and 7 bases at J, with 9 bases in the middle. The CDR3 is made up of 13 amino acids. The germline V gene encodes CDR1 MNHEY and CDR2 SMNVEV (reference sequence). The chain's CDR3 is CASSPEGNSPLHF. The CDR3, as DNA: TGTGCCAGCAGTCCGGAAGGGAATTCACCCCTCCACTTT.

The V gene is TRBV10-2, the J gene TRBJ1-4, with D maybe TRBD1 (5 bases). Trimming took 2 bases from V and 3 from J, leaving 7 bases between them. Germline V gives CDR1 WSHSY, CDR2 SAAADI. This CDR3 comprises 14 residues. DNA for the CDR3: TGCGCCAGCAGTGAGAGACAGCCTAATGAAAAACTGTTTTTT. Translated: CASSERQPNEKLFF.

V is TRBV14 and J is TRBJ1-2, with D uncertain. The CDR3 totals 12 residues. V lost 0 bases, J lost 3 bases, and 2 bases lay in between. CDR1 is SGHDN and CDR2 is FVKESK in the germline V gene. CDR3 bases: TGTGCCAGCAGCCAAGAGCACTATGGCTACACCTTC. It encodes CASSQEHYGYTF.

This clone was counted a few times. V usage is TRBV19 and J usage is TRBJ1-2; no clear D gene. The V gene's germline CDR1 is LNHDA and CDR2 SQIVND (reference sequence). Trimming shortened V by 4 bases and J by 3 bases, and 12 bases separated the two germline ends. The CDR3 is made up of 14 amino acids. CDR3 protein: CASSTSLLDYGYTF. The CDR3 DNA reads as TGTGCCAGTAGTACCAGCCTTCTAGACTATGGCTACACCTTC.

The rearrangement uses TRBV5-4 and TRBJ2-7; D call uncertain. V lost 0 bases to trimming and J lost 0 bases, with 4 bases between them. The CDR3 spans 13 residues. Germline-derived CDR1 and CDR2 are SGHNT and YYREEE (reference sequence). This CDR3 reads CASSLDYSYEQYF. CDR3 nucleotides: TGTGCCAGCAGCTTGGACTACTCCTACGAGCAGTACTTC.

The J gene is TRBJ1-2, the V gene TRBV30, with 12 bases fitting TRBD1. Germline lookup yields CDR1 GTSNPN and CDR2 SVGIG (reference sequence). This CDR3 is 16 amino acids long. With 4 bases clipped from V and 7 bases from J, the junction kept 13 bases outside the gene matches. The CDR3 DNA reads as TGTGCCTGGACACGAAGCGGGACAGGGGGCTTTGGTGGCTACACCTTC. Translating gives CAWTRSGTGGFGGYTF.

As DNA, the CDR3 is TGTGCCAGCAGCCCAGGACTGAGCTCCTACAATGAGCAGTTCTTC. Residues: CASSPGLSSYNEQFF. The chain is built from TRBV7-6 and TRBJ2-1, with D perhaps matching TRBD2 (5 bases). V was trimmed by 5 bases and J by 0 bases, leaving 11 bases between them. Germline V gene data show CDR1 as SGHVS and CDR2 as FNYEAQ. The CDR3 is 15 amino acids.

This chain joins TRBV30 and TRBJ1-1; the D is unclear. This CDR3 has 12 amino acids. V was cut by 4 bases and J by 1 base, with 7 bases left in between. Germline V gene sequence: CDR1 GTSNPN, CDR2 SVGIG (reference sequence). CDR3 protein: CAWTRQNTEAFF. Written as DNA, the CDR3 is TGTGCCTGGACAAGGCAGAACACTGAAGCTTTCTTT.

This clone was detected only once. V gene TRBV18 combines with J gene TRBJ2-2; D gene ambiguous. The germline V and J ends were trimmed by 3 bases and 1 base, with 15 bases remaining between them. The CDR3 length is 17 residues. Germline CDR1 is KGHSH and CDR2 is LQKENI. The CDR3 spells CASSPAPPAMNTGELFF. The DNA for the CDR3 is TGTGCCAGCTCACCGGCGCCACCGGCAATGAACACCGGGGAGCTGTTTTTT.

This clone was observed a handful of times. The V call is TRBV4-3, the J call TRBJ1-5; no reliable D call. CDR3 length equals 13 residues. From germline, CDR1 is LGHNA and CDR2 YSLEER. Between the trimmed V and J ends, which lost 0 bases and 4 bases, there was a span of 4 bases. As DNA, the CDR3 is TGCGCCAGCAGCCAAGATTGGAATCAGCCCCAGCATTTT. Amino acid sequence: CASSQDWNQPQHF.

The CDR3 sequence is CASSPSGRATYEQYF. The DNA for the CDR3 is TGCGCCAGCAGCCCCTCGGGGCGTGCCACATACGAGCAGTACTTC. The V and J genes are TRBV4-1 and TRBJ2-7, with D perhaps given as TRBD1 or TRBD2 (5 bases each). Germline V gene data show CDR1 as MGHRA and CDR2 as YSYEKL. This CDR3 comprises 15 residues. Trimming stripped 4 bases from V and 4 bases from J, with 17 bases between.

The rearrangement uses TRBV19 and TRBJ1-1; the D is unclear. Germline CDR1 is LNHDA and CDR2 is SQIVND (reference sequence). This CDR3 comprises 12 residues. Trimming stripped 3 bases from V and 5 bases from J, with 7 bases between. The DNA for the CDR3 is TGTGCCAGTAGTATTATGGGGACTGAAGCTTTCTTT. This codes for CASSIMGTEAFF.

This clone has just a few counts. This chain links TRBV6-1 with TRBJ2-7; D is unresolved. This CDR3 contains 11 residues. The germline gives CDR1 MNHNS, CDR2 SASEGT. Trimming shortened V by 7 bases and J by 1 base, and 5 bases separated the two germline ends. CDR3 DNA sequence: TGTGCCAGCAAAGAGTCCTACGAGCAGTACTTC. It specifies CASKESYEQYF.